This T cell receptor (beta chain) came from a study of T cell responses to AZD1222 COVID-19 vaccine. The protocol was immunoSEQ multiplex PCR, while the TCRdb copy is restricted to in-frame clones and leaves out a portion. There are under 200,000 clones in the sample; 87% occur only once, and approximately 2.7% lies in the top ten. Germline trimming cut 5 bases from V and 2 bases from J; bases unmatched to any gene: 11. Germline values: CDR1 SGHTA, CDR2 FQGTGA. The CDR3 has 19 amino acids. The receptor was derived from an adult in good health. The chain links TRBV7-3 to TRBJ2-2; 13 bases align to TRBD2. Sequenced here: peripheral blood, sampled on day 0 of MenACWY control vaccination. The CDR3 DNA sequence: TGTGCCAGCAGCAAACAAAGCGGACTAGCGGGGGCCAACACCGGGGAGCTGTTTTTT. Residues: CASSKQSGLAGANTGELFF.